This entry lists 29 T cell receptor beta chains sequenced from one sample in a study of cytomegalovirus exposure and HLA in healthy donors. The PCR was carried out with 60 Vbeta primers and 13 Jbeta primers. Clones were read by immunoSEQ multiplex PCR, and TCRdb kept only the in-frame ones, dropping some. Altogether almost 95,000 clones are present, over 60% being singletons, with the ten largest covering roughly 3.9%. Specimen: PBMCs. These receptors originate from a man in his thirties or forties in good health and CMV-seronegative.

In its sample, this clone was seen a few times. The rearrangement joins TRBV9 to TRBJ2-5; D call uncertain. Judging by the DNA end, TRBJ2-7 fits better; the J call may be wrong. The CDR3 totals 15 residues. The germline gives CDR1 SGDLS, CDR2 YYNGEE. CDR3 in amino acids: CASSAGGRSSYEQYF. In DNA, the CDR3 is TGTGCCAGCAGCGCTGGTGGTCGGAGCTCCTACGAGCAGTACTTC.

The rearrangement uses TRBV6-5 and TRBJ1-6, with 8 positions matching TRBD1. The CDR3 contains 14 residues. The V and J ends lost 6 bases and 6 bases, in that order; junction bases with no gene match: 4. Germline V CDR1 and CDR2: MNHEY, SVGAGI. The CDR3 reads CASSQDRANSPLHF. The CDR3 DNA reads TGTGCCAGCAGCCAGGACAGGGCTAATTCACCCCTCCACTTT.

This clone has only a few counts. J is TRBJ1-1 and V is TRBV6-5; tentative D call: TRBD1 (5 bases). Trimming removed 5 bases at V and 8 bases at J, with 9 bases between. This CDR3 has 11 residues. Germline loops: CDR1 MNHEY, CDR2 SVGAGI. The CDR3 DNA follows: TGTGCCAGCAGTACGACAGACGAAGCTTTCTTT. Amino acid sequence: CASSTTDEAFF.

The rearrangement joins TRBV11-2 to TRBJ2-7; D not resolved. V dropped 2 bases and J dropped 6 bases, with 17 bases sitting between them. The CDR3 covers 15 residues. CDR1 is SGHAT and CDR2 is FQNNGV in the germline V gene. CDR3 in DNA: TGTGCCAGCAGCTTATCCAGGTTGGATACGAGCGAGCAGTACTTC. Residues: CASSLSRLDTSEQYF.

This sequence joins TRBV19 and TRBJ1-5; a weak D match, TRBD1 (5 bases). Trimming left V 10 bases short and J 3 bases short, with 13 bases between. The CDR3 extends over 13 amino acids. Per germline, CDR1 LNHDA and CDR2 SQIVND (reference sequence). CDR3 coding DNA: TGTGCCATAACCGCAGGGAACAATCAGCCCCAGCATTTT. This encodes CAITAGNNQPQHF. Supplemented by reference TRBV19 and TRBJ1-5, the full variable domain reads DGGITQSPKYLFRKEGQNVTLSCEQNLNHDAMYWYRQDPGQGLRLIYYSQIVNDFQKGDIAEGYSVSREKKESFPLTVTSAQKNPTAFYLCAITAGNNQPQHFGDGTRLSIL.

The chain combines TRBV6-1 with TRBJ1-2; D unclear. Trimming left V 1 base short and J 4 bases short, with 4 bases between. The CDR3 is made up of 12 amino acids. The germline V gene has CDR1 MNHNS and CDR2 SASEGT. This chain's CDR3 is CASSEGSYGYTF. CDR3 DNA sequence: TGTGCCAGCAGTGAAGGTAGCTATGGCTACACCTTC.

The chain uses TRBV6-1 and TRBJ1-2, with TRBD1 identical over 10 bases. In germline, CDR1 is MNHNS, CDR2 SASEGT. This CDR3 comprises 13 residues. The ends lost 3 bases at V and 8 bases at J; junction bases unmatched: 3. The CDR3 DNA reads as TGTGCCAGCAGTGACCGGGACAGGGGAGGCTACACCTTC. Its translation is CASSDRDRGGYTF.

On this clone: The CDR3 end shows no conserved phenylalanine or tryptophan, and so a read error is likely. Because the CDR3's place on the DNA is in doubt, the DNA is left out and the CDR3 is given as listed by TCRdb. The V gene is TRBV27, the J gene TRBJ2-7; the tabulated D call, TRBD2, remains unverified against the DNA. The germline V gene has CDR1 MNHEY and CDR2 SMNVEV (reference sequence). The CDR3 has 10 amino acids, counting both end residues. The CDR3 is CASRITRGLN.

The chain recombines TRBV4-3 with TRBJ1-5, with a weak D call TRBD1 (6 bases). The V and J ends lost 0 bases and 2 bases respectively, with 14 bases between them. Germline loops: CDR1 LGHNA, CDR2 YSLEER. The CDR3 length is 17 residues. This chain's CDR3 is CASSQEVGAGGNQPQHF. Here the CDR3 DNA reads TGCGCCAGCAGCCAAGAGGTCGGTGCAGGGGGCAATCAGCCCCAGCATTTT.

This clone has just a few counts. At one end, the junction sequence differs from germline, possibly due to a read error. The rearrangement links TRBV13 to TRBJ2-2, with 10 bases lining up with TRBD2. There are 18 residues in the CDR3. Germline CDR1 PRHDT, CDR2 FYEKMQ (reference sequence). The CDR3 sequence is CASSLERLAGDKHRGAVF. Written as DNA, the CDR3 is TGTGCCAGCAGCTTAGAACGGCTAGCGGGAGATAAACACCGGGGAGCTGTTTTT.

The chain combines TRBV5-1 with TRBJ1-2, with TRBD1 matching over 7 bases. This CDR3 has 11 residues. Germline V gene lookup returns CDR1 SGHRS and CDR2 YFSETQ. J gave up 4 bases and V 7 bases, and 1 base lay outside the gene matches. The CDR3 DNA follows: TGCGCCAGCTGGGACAGCTATGGCTACACCTTC. Its translation is CASWDSYGYTF.

Only one count was recorded for this clone. The chain is built from TRBV27 and TRBJ1-2, with 12 bases that match TRBD1. Germline V gene sequence: CDR1 MNHEY, CDR2 SMNVEV (reference sequence). J lost 4 bases, V lost 0 bases, and 3 bases had no gene match. The CDR3 contains 16 residues. The CDR3 nucleotides are TGTGCCAGCAGTTTATCGGGGACAGGGGGCAGCTATGGCTACACCTTC. As protein: CASSLSGTGGSYGYTF.

The chain has TRBV29-1 and TRBJ2-5; 7 positions match TRBD1. CDR3 length: 13 amino acids. V lost 7 bases and J lost 2; bases outside the gene matches: 7. Germline assignment: CDR1 SQVTM and CDR2 ANQGSEA. The CDR3 spells CSGCRGPQETQYF. CDR3 in DNA: TGCAGCGGATGTAGGGGGCCGCAAGAGACCCAGTACTTC.

This chain links TRBV29-1 with TRBJ2-3; 11 bases line up with TRBD2. Germline loops: CDR1 SQVTM, CDR2 ANQGSEA. V trimming: 5 bases; J trimming: 7 bases; junction bases outside the gene matches: 11. The CDR3 has 15 residues. This CDR3 is CSVPGLAAGINTQYF. CDR3 nucleotides: TGCAGCGTTCCGGGACTAGCGGCGGGGATAAATACGCAGTATTTT.

The rearrangement uses TRBV15 and TRBJ2-3; D gene uncertain. This CDR3 region has 15 residues. V was trimmed by 8 bases and J by 7 bases, leaving 22 bases between them. The V gene's germline CDR1 is LNHNV and CDR2 YYDKDF (reference sequence). CDR3 nucleotides: TGTGCCACCCGTGACTTTGGCGGAGCAACAAATACGCAGTATTTT. Its translation is CATRDFGGATNTQYF.

The chain has TRBV6-4 and TRBJ1-1; TRBD1 matches 7 bases. Germline V gives CDR1 MRHNA, CDR2 SNTAGT. Germline trimming cut 6 bases from V and 2 bases from J; bases unmatched to any gene: 6. The CDR3 covers 14 residues. The CDR3 coding sequence is TGTGCCAGCAGAGAGGGACAGATAAACACTGAAGCTTTCTTT. Translation: CASREGQINTEAFF.

V gene TRBV7-3 combines with J gene TRBJ2-2; TRBD2 matches 7 bases. This CDR3 has 16 amino acids. V was pared by 5 bases and J by 3 bases, with 9 bases of the junction left unmatched. Germline lookup yields CDR1 SGHTA and CDR2 FQGTGA. CDR3 bases: TGTGCCAGCAGCCCCCGTATGCTAGCGGACACCGGGGAGCTGTTTTTT. Translated, it gives CASSPRMLADTGELFF. The whole variable domain, remainder taken from reference TRBV7-3 and TRBJ2-2, is GAGVSQTPSNKVTEKGKYVELRCDPISGHTALYWYRQSLGQGPEFLIYFQGTGAADDSGLPNDRFFAVRPEGSVSTLKIQRTERGDSAVYLCASSPRMLADTGELFFGEGSRLTVL.

This clone appeared a few times. This chain joins TRBV4-3 and TRBJ1-2; the D gene is possibly TRBD1 (5 bases). The germline V gene encodes CDR1 LGHNA and CDR2 YSLEER. This CDR3 is 12 amino acids long. The germline V and J ends were trimmed by 2 bases and 4 bases, with 5 bases remaining between them. The CDR3 sequence is CASSQQGYGYTF. For the CDR3, the DNA is TGCGCCAGCAGCCAACAGGGCTATGGCTACACCTTC.

The rearrangement links TRBV7-3 to TRBJ2-3, with TRBD2 matching over 9 bases. Germline CDR1 SGHTA, CDR2 FQGTGA. This CDR3 has 16 residues. V shed 1 base and J 1 base; nucleotides not matched to a gene: 3. CDR3 sequence (DNA): TGTGCCAGCAGCTTAATGGCGGGAGGGGGCACAGATACGCAGTATTTT. Translated, it gives CASSLMAGGGTDTQYF.

The table lists this clone with a few counts. The chain recombines TRBV7-3 with TRBJ2-3; 11 bases match TRBD1. The CDR3 covers 16 residues. The trim removed 1 base at V and 5 bases at J, leaving 5 bases unmatched. Germline V gene data show CDR1 as SGHTA and CDR2 as FQGTGA. The CDR3 bases are TGTGCCAGCAGCTTAATCGGGACAGGGGGTGGAGATACGCAGTATTTT. It yields the protein CASSLIGTGGGDTQYF. The full variable domain, with the rest looked up from reference TRBV7-3 and TRBJ2-3, is GAGVSQTPSNKVTEKGKYVELRCDPISGHTALYWYRQSLGQGPEFLIYFQGTGAADDSGLPNDRFFAVRPEGSVSTLKIQRTERGDSAVYLCASSLIGTGGGDTQYFGPGTRLTVL.

The rearrangement links TRBV6-1 to TRBJ2-2; the D gene is possibly TRBD2 (6 bases). Germline V gene lookup returns CDR1 MNHNS and CDR2 SASEGT. This CDR3 has 14 residues. The V and J ends lost 2 bases and 4 bases respectively, with 8 bases between them. This CDR3 is CASSESRGTGELFF. The CDR3 coding sequence is TGTGCCAGCAGTGAATCGCGGGGCACCGGGGAGCTGTTTTTT.

The J gene is TRBJ2-7, the V gene TRBV25-1, with a weak D call TRBD2 (6 bases). This CDR3 spans 14 amino acids. CDR1 and CDR2 (germline): MGHDK, SYGVNS. Trimming took off 3 bases at V and 2 bases at J, with 11 bases between the two ends. CDR3 region: CASSEGGVAYEQYF. Written as DNA, the CDR3 is TGTGCCAGCAGTGAGGGGGGAGTAGCCTACGAGCAGTACTTC.

This chain links TRBV6-4 with TRBJ2-3; the D gene is possibly TRBD2 (6 bases). CDR1 MRHNA and CDR2 SNTAGT come from the germline V gene. This CDR3 region has 15 residues. Trimming left V 2 bases short and J 2 bases short, with 11 bases between. The CDR3 sequence: CASSDTPDYTDTQYF. CDR3 DNA: TGTGCCAGCAGTGACACGCCGGACTACACAGATACGCAGTATTTT.

This rearrangement joins TRBV7-8 to TRBJ2-6, with D possibly matching TRBD2 (5 bases). The CDR3 contains 18 residues. Germline CDR1 SGHVS, CDR2 FQNEAQ. The V and J ends lost 3 bases and 0 bases respectively, with 15 bases between them. Written as DNA, the CDR3 is TGTGCCAGCAGCTTTCTCCGGGGATTTAACTCTGGGGCCAACGTCCTGACTTTC. This translates into CASSFLRGFNSGANVLTF.

This clone was counted a few times. The chain joins TRBV5-4 to TRBJ2-7; TRBD1 might be the D (6 bases). CDR3 length equals 13 residues. V was clipped by 4 bases and J by 3 bases, with 11 bases between them. From germline, CDR1 is SGHNT and CDR2 YYREEE (reference sequence). The CDR3 region is CASSPRDNYEQYF. The CDR3 DNA sequence: TGTGCCAGCAGCCCCCGGGACAACTACGAGCAGTACTTC.

In this sample, this clone turned up a few times. The rearrangement links TRBV30 to TRBJ2-5; TRBD1 is a possible D gene (7 bases). This CDR3 comprises 15 residues. Trimming removed 0 bases from V and 0 bases from J, with 11 bases in between. In germline, CDR1 is GTSNPN, CDR2 SVGIG (reference sequence). The CDR3 coding sequence is TGTGCCTGGAGTGTAGCAGGGGGGTACCAAGAGACCCAGTACTTC. It translates to CAWSVAGGYQETQYF.

This clone was found a few times. The same CDR3 also results from other DNA sequences found in this sample. V and J are TRBV7-2 and TRBJ2-5, with D uncertain. This CDR3 has 11 residues. The V end was cut by 4 bases, the J end by 2 bases, with 2 bases between. CDR1 and CDR2 from the germline V gene are SGHTA and FQGNSA. The CDR3, as DNA: TGTGCCAGCAGCTCTCAAGAGACCCAGTACTTC. Its protein product is CASSSQETQYF.

The rearrangement joins TRBV2 to TRBJ2-3, with 8 bases lining up with TRBD2. With V trimmed by 7 bases and J by 10 bases, 10 bases remained unmatched. Germline CDR1 SNHLY, CDR2 FYNNEI. The CDR3 is 13 amino acids. The CDR3 coding sequence is TGTGCCAGCACCAGCGGGAGCGTCGTTCCGCAGTATTTT. Its translation is CASTSGSVVPQYF.

The rearrangement joins TRBV6-6 to TRBJ2-1; TRBD1 aligns across 9 bases. The ends lost 2 bases at V and 12 bases at J; junction bases unmatched: 14. The CDR3 has 16 amino acids. Per the germline V gene, CDR1 is MNHNY and CDR2 is SVGAGI (reference sequence). The CDR3 region is CASSYTTPGQGWWQFF. CDR3 DNA: TGTGCCAGCAGTTACACCACCCCGGGACAGGGATGGTGGCAGTTCTTC.